This entry features one TCR beta chain sequence. Its antigen remains unidentified. This sample is part of a study of shared clonotypes between healthy human individuals. In the study overall: Each donor's CD8 memory used one plate, CD8 naive two, each CD4 subset three.

Trimming stripped 2 bases from V and 6 bases from J, with 7 bases between. Germline lookup yields CDR1 SGHNT and CDR2 YENEEA. This CDR3 comprises 13 residues. The authors ran the assay at deep level. Original methodology: Junction-only sequences without quality scores were provided by ImmunoSEQ, so filtering was different. Sequencing was performed with immunoSEQ multiplex PCR; in TCRdb, only in-frame clones are kept and a portion is missing. That table furnishes V, J and clone size, whereas the DNA furnished D and trimming. The table records about 1 million clones, roughly 80% of them present only once. Study-wide results and limits: Around 5.4% of naive CD4 clonotypes were common to several donors.

The material sequenced was memory CD4+ T cells sorted from blood. Subset defined: CD45RA-negative fraction. This rearrangement joins TRBV11-3 to TRBJ2-2, with D uncertain. This TCR derives from a man aged 18 to 30 in good health. The CDR3 sequence is CASSLKSSGELFF. The CDR3 region has the DNA TGTGCCAGCAGCTTAAAGAGTTCCGGGGAGCTGTTTTTT.